The rows below give T cell receptor beta chains drawn from one sample of a study of blood T cells in healthy people across ages. TCRdb re-called the 5' RACE reads with MiXCR, one entry per CDR3 protein. The data show 1.5 million to 2 million distinct CDR3 sequences, roughly 27% seen once. The sequencing input was blood. All receptors come from a woman in her 30s in good health. Both conserved end residues are part of each CDR3. A D gene is named only where the DNA matches it firmly. Only part of the rows carry a size: once, few, many, or a class if the clone is expanded.

>TRBV10-3|.|TRBD1|TRBJ1-2
CAISENQGDGYTF
TGTGCCATCAGTGAGAATCAGGGGGATGGCTACACCTTC
>TRBV10-3|few|TRBD1|TRBJ1-2
CAISESPDRVYGYTF
TGTGCCATCAGTGAGTCGCCGGACAGGGTCTATGGCTACACCTTC
>TRBV5-5|.|.|TRBJ2-7
CASSFLRTEVYEQYF
TGTGCCAGCAGCTTCCTGCGGACAGAAGTTTACGAGCAGTACTTC
>TRBV5-6|.|TRBD2|TRBJ2-2
CASSPRVGLAGGTGELFF
TGTGCCAGCAGCCCCCGTGTTGGTTTAGCGGGAGGCACCGGGGAGCTGTTTTTT
>TRBV7-9|few|.|TRBJ2-7
CASSFTGTNYEQYF
TGTGCCAGCAGCTTTACAGGGACCAACTACGAGCAGTACTTC
>TRBV6-2/TRBV6-3|.|TRBD2|TRBJ2-7
CAGCRTSGGPRYF
TGTGCCGGCTGCCGGACTAGCGGGGGCCCCAGGTACTTC
>TRBV6-5|.|TRBD1|TRBJ1-1
CASSYGTGDKNTEAFF
TGTGCCAGCAGTTACGGGACAGGGGACAAGAACACTGAAGCTTTCTTT
>TRBV10-2|once|TRBD2|TRBJ2-2
CASGRLAGSNTGELFF
TGCGCCAGTGGGAGACTAGCGGGATCTAACACCGGGGAGCTGTTTTTT
>TRBV28|few|.|TRBJ2-1
CASSARGTQFF
TGTGCCAGCAGCGCCCGGGGGACGCAGTTCTTC
>TRBV5-5|few|.|TRBJ2-5
CASSKGGETQYF
TGTGCCAGCAGCAAGGGGGGGGAGACCCAGTACTTC
>TRBV9|once|.|TRBJ2-2
CASSITQNTGELFF
TGTGCCAGCAGCATAACTCAGAACACCGGGGAGCTGTTTTTT
>TRBV5-6|few|TRBD2|TRBJ2-5
CASSLERSGRARETQYF
TGTGCCAGCAGCTTGGAACGTAGCGGGAGGGCCAGAGAGACCCAGTACTTC
>TRBV12-3/TRBV12-4|.|.|TRBJ1-5
CASRLIEDQPQHF
TGTGCCAGCAGACTGATTGAAGATCAGCCCCAGCATTTT
>TRBV10-3|many|TRBD2|TRBJ2-1
CAISGTSGRREQFF
TGTGCCATCAGTGGGACTAGCGGGAGACGGGAGCAGTTCTTC
>TRBV25-1|few|TRBD2|TRBJ2-3
CASSGLAGVRDTQYF
TGTGCCAGCAGTGGGCTAGCGGGGGTTAGGGATACGCAGTATTTT
>TRBV9|once|TRBD2|TRBJ2-7
CASSVGVHGRGGGYEQYF
TGTGCCAGCAGCGTAGGAGTGCATGGGCGGGGGGGAGGCTACGAGCAGTACTTC
>TRBV7-6|many|.|TRBJ1-5
CASSLGYGTHQPQHF
TGTGCCAGCAGCTTAGGCTACGGGACACATCAGCCCCAGCATTTT
>TRBV10-3|many|TRBD2|TRBJ2-7
CAISETPGLAGGNSYEQYF
TGTGCCATCAGTGAAACCCCGGGACTAGCGGGGGGGAACTCGTACGAGCAGTACTTC
>TRBV20-1|.|TRBD1|TRBJ1-2
CSANGGDRRYTF
TGCAGTGCCAATGGGGGGGACAGGCGTTACACCTTC
>TRBV29-1|.|TRBD1|TRBJ1-2
CSVRRAGTGSDGYTF
TGCAGCGTGAGACGGGCCGGGACAGGGTCTGATGGCTACACCTTC
>TRBV7-3|few|TRBD1|TRBJ2-3
CASGSQGGLTDTQYF
TGTGCCAGCGGATCACAGGGGGGCCTCACAGATACGCAGTATTTT
>TRBV7-2|.|.|TRBJ2-1
CASSSDRQETQFF
TGTGCCAGCAGCTCGGACAGACAAGAGACCCAGTTCTTC
>TRBV29-1|.|TRBD2|TRBJ2-1
CSVLGLAGGPDEQFF
TGCAGCGTTTTGGGTCTAGCGGGGGGGCCTGATGAGCAGTTCTTC
>TRBV2|many|.|TRBJ2-3
CASSLLAADDTQYF
TGTGCCAGCAGCCTCTTAGCGGCCGACGATACGCAGTATTTT
>TRBV7-9|.|TRBD1|TRBJ2-6
CASSSKTGGANVLTF
TGTGCCAGCAGCTCAAAGACAGGGGGGGCCAACGTCCTGACTTTC
>TRBV6-4|.|.|TRBJ2-1
CASSRNGYNEQFF
TGTGCCAGCAGTAGGAACGGTTACAATGAGCAGTTCTTC
>TRBV5-1|.|TRBD2|TRBJ2-5
CASSLRPSGEETQYF
TGCGCCAGCAGCTTGCGGCCTAGCGGGGAAGAGACCCAGTACTTC
>TRBV28|many|TRBD2|TRBJ2-5
CASSFVIAGAGETQYF
TGTGCCAGCAGTTTTGTCATAGCGGGGGCGGGTGAGACCCAGTACTTC
>TRBV2|.|.|TRBJ1-2
CASSEGVLTYGYTF
TGTGCCAGCAGTGAAGGGGTATTAACCTATGGCTACACCTTC
>TRBV3-1|few|.|TRBJ2-7
CASGFGGGYEQYF
TGTGCCAGCGGTTTTGGGGGAGGTTACGAGCAGTACTTC
>TRBV2|once|TRBD2|TRBJ2-3
CASSEPSGGAYTQYF
TGTGCCAGCAGTGAACCCAGCGGGGGGGCCTATACGCAGTATTTT
>TRBV29-1|.|.|TRBJ1-2
CSVESGAEGYTF
TGCAGCGTTGAATCCGGGGCTGAGGGCTACACCTTC
>TRBV9|few|TRBD1|TRBJ2-3
CASSVSQGAEDTQYF
TGTGCCAGCAGCGTAAGCCAGGGGGCGGAAGATACGCAGTATTTT
>TRBV6-2/TRBV6-3|few|.|TRBJ2-1
CASSLSTGRSSYNEQFF
TGTGCCAGCAGTCTATCCACTGGTCGTAGCTCCTACAATGAGCAGTTCTTC
>TRBV2|.|TRBD1|TRBJ2-3
CASSSQGFGDTQYF
TGTGCCAGCAGTTCACAGGGGTTTGGAGATACGCAGTATTTT
>TRBV3-1|.|.|TRBJ1-5
CAGSQYNEENNQPQHF
TGTGCCGGCAGCCAATACAATGAGGAAAATAATCAGCCCCAGCATTTT
>TRBV5-5|many|.|TRBJ2-5
CASTVQETQYF
TGTGCCAGCACGGTGCAAGAGACCCAGTACTTC
>TRBV20-1|.|TRBD2|TRBJ2-1
CSAQQLAGGRNEQFF
TGCAGTGCTCAACAACTAGCGGGGGGGCGGAATGAGCAGTTCTTC
>TRBV7-9|.|.|TRBJ2-2
CASSLAGATGELFF
TGTGCCAGCAGCTTAGCGGGGGCCACCGGGGAGCTGTTTTTT
>TRBV15|.|.|TRBJ2-7
CATSSNRDYEQYF
TGTGCCACCAGCAGCAACAGGGATTACGAGCAGTACTTC
>TRBV12-3/TRBV12-4|.|TRBD1|TRBJ2-2
CASHGGQGAFTGELFF
TGTGCCAGCCATGGGGGGCAGGGGGCGTTCACCGGGGAGCTGTTTTTT
>TRBV20-1|few|.|TRBJ2-3
CSARESGRGADTQYF
TGCAGTGCTAGAGAGAGCGGACGTGGGGCAGATACGCAGTATTTT
>TRBV7-9|.|TRBD1|TRBJ1-2
CASSQRDRVGYRYTF
TGTGCCAGCAGCCAAAGGGACAGGGTTGGTTATCGCTACACCTTC
>TRBV20-1|few|.|TRBJ1-4
CMALGGTNEKLFF
TGCATGGCGTTGGGGGGAACTAATGAAAAACTGTTTTTT
>TRBV3-1|few|TRBD1|TRBJ2-3
CASSTSDRGQDTQYF
TGTGCCAGCAGCACCAGCGACAGGGGTCAAGATACGCAGTATTTT
>TRBV7-8|.|TRBD2|TRBJ2-1
CASSKRPSGGSCNEQFF
TGCGCCAGCAGCAAACGCCCCAGCGGGGGGTCCTGCAATGAGCAGTTCTTC
>TRBV27|.|TRBD1|TRBJ1-1
CASSLLRTGGSPGTEAFF
TGTGCCAGCAGTTTATTGAGGACAGGGGGCTCCCCGGGCACTGAAGCTTTCTTT
>TRBV10-3|.|.|TRBJ2-7
CAISESRGYEQYF
TGTGCCATCAGTGAGTCTAGGGGCTACGAGCAGTACTTC
>TRBV6-2/TRBV6-3|.|TRBD2|TRBJ2-5
CASSYTSAKEAQYF
TGTGCCAGCAGTTACACTAGCGCAAAAGAGGCCCAGTACTTC
>TRBV6-6|.|.|TRBJ2-3
CASSPGARGADTQYF
TGTGCCAGCAGCCCCGGGGCAAGGGGGGCAGATACGCAGTATTTT